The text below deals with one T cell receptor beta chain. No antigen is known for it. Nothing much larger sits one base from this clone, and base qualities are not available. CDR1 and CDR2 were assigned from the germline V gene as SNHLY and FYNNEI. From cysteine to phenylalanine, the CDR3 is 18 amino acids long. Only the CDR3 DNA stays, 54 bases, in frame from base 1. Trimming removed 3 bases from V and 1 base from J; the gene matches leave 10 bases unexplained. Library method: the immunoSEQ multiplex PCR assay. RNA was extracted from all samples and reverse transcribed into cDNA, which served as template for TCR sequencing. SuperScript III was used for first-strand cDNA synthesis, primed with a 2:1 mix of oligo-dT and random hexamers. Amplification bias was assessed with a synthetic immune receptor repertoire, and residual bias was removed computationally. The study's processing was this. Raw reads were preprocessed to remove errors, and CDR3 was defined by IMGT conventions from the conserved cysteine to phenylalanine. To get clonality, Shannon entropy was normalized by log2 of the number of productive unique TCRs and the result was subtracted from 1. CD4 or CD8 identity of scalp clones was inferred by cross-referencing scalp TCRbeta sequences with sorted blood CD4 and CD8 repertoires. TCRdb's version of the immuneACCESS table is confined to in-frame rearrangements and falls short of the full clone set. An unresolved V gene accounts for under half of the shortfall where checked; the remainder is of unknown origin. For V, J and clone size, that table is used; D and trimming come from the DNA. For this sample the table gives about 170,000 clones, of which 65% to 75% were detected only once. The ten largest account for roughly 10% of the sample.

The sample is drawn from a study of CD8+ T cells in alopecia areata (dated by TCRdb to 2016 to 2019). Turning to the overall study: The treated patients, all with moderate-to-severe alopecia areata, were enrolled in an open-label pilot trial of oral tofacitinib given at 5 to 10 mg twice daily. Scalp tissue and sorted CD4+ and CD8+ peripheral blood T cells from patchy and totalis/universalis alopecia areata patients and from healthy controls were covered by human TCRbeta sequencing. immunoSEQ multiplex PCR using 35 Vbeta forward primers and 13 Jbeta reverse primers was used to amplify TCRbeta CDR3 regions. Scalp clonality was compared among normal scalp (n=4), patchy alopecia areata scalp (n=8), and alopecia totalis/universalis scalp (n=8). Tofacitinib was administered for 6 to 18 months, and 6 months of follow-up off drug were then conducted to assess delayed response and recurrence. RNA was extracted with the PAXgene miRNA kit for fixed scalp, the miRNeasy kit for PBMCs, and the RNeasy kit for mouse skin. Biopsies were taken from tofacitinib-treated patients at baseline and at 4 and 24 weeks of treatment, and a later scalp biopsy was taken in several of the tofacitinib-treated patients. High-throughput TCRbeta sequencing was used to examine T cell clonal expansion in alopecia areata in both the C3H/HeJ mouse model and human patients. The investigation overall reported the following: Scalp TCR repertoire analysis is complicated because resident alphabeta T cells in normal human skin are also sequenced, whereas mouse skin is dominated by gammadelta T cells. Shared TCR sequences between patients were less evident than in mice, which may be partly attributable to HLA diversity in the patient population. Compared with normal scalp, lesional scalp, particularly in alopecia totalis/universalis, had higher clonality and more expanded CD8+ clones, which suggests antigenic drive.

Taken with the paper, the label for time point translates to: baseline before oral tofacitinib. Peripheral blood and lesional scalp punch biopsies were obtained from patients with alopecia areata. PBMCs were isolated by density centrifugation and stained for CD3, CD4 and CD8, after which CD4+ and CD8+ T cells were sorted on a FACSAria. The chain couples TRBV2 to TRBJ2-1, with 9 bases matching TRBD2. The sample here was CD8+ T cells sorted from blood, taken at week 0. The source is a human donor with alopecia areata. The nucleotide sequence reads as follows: TGTGCCAGCAGTGATGGGGTTAGCGGGGGATATTCCTACAATGAGCAGTTCTTC. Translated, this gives CASSDGVSGGYSYNEQFF.